The text below deals with one T cell receptor beta chain. This CDR3 region has 15 residues. The germline V gene has CDR1 LNHDA and CDR2 SQIVND (reference sequence). V shed 5 bases and J shed 4 bases, with 14 bases lying between them. TCRdb keeps only in-frame clones here, not all; method: immunoSEQ multiplex PCR. This table has about 380,000 clones, 95% to 97% appearing once. This specimen comes from a study of shared clonotypes between healthy human individuals. Sequenced: memory CD8+ T cells sorted from blood. The subset: CD45RO+ cells pooled with CCR7-negative TemRA cells. The sequence was collected from a man aged 25 to 45 in good health. The gene calls are TRBV19 and TRBJ2-2; D is possibly TRBD1 (6 bases). CDR3 in amino acids: CASSSQGFGTGELFF. The CDR3 nucleotides are TGTGCCAGTAGTTCACAGGGATTTGGCACCGGGGAGCTGTTTTTT.